These 32 T cell receptor beta chains were sequenced from one sample in a study of cytomegalovirus exposure and HLA in healthy donors. The PCR ran on 60 Vbeta and 13 Jbeta primers. This table comes from immunoSEQ multiplex PCR, and its TCRdb copy is limited to in-frame clones, with some not included. The data contain roughly 86,000 clones, nearly 80% of them singletons. The sample consisted of PBMCs. Receptor source: a female donor in good health and CMV-seronegative.

This clone showed up just a few times. This rearrangement joins TRBV6-1 to TRBJ1-5; no reliable D call. The CDR3 is 16 amino acids. Germline V CDR1 and CDR2: MNHNS, SASEGT. V lost 1 base to trimming and J lost 6 bases, with 16 bases between them. The CDR3 loop is CASSEVLGELGQPQHF. The DNA of the CDR3 is TGTGCCAGCAGTGAAGTTCTAGGAGAACTGGGTCAGCCCCAGCATTTT.

In its sample, this clone was seen once. The V gene is TRBV20-1, the J gene TRBJ1-2, with D uncertain. The length of the CDR3 is 10 residues. The V end lost 5 bases, the J end lost 14 bases, and 15 bases lay between the germline ends. CDR1 DFQATT and CDR2 SNEGSKA come from the germline V gene (reference sequence). CDR3 DNA: TGCAGTGCTGGCACAGTACCAACTACCTTC. This codes for CSAGTVPTTF.

The CDR3 loop is CARGTTNTGELFF. The CDR3 nucleotides are TGTGCCAGAGGGACTACCAACACCGGGGAGCTGTTTTTT. The V gene is TRBV7-9, the J gene TRBJ2-2, with 7 nucleotides matching TRBD2. The CDR3 spans 13 residues. Germline trimming cut 9 bases from V and 2 bases from J; bases unmatched to any gene: 3. Germline CDR1 and CDR2: SEHNR and FQNEAQ (reference sequence).

CDR3 in DNA: TGTGCCAGCAGTGTGTCGGGGAAAGGGAACACTGAAGCTTTCTTT. This translates into CASSVSGKGNTEAFF. The V and J genes are TRBV2 and TRBJ1-1, with unresolved D. Germline values: CDR1 SNHLY, CDR2 FYNNEI. V lost 4 bases, J lost 1 base, and 13 bases lay in between. The CDR3 contains 15 residues. The full variable domain, its missing parts supplied by reference TRBV2 and TRBJ1-1, is EPEVTQTPSHQVTQMGQEVILRCVPISNHLYFYWYRQILGQKVEFLVSFYNNEISEKSEIFDDQFSVERPDGSNFTLKIRSTKLEDSAMYFCASSVSGKGNTEAFFGQGTRLTVV.

This chain links TRBV5-1 with TRBJ2-1; D remains unclear. V gave up 0 bases and J gave up 5 bases, with 12 bases separating them. Germline CDR1 reads SGHRS; CDR2 reads YFSETQ. The CDR3 loop spans 15 amino acids. The CDR3 coding sequence is TGCGCCAGCAGCTTGGTTGGCTCCCCAAACAATGAGCAGTTCTTC. It specifies CASSLVGSPNNEQFF.

The chain links TRBV30 to TRBJ1-5; D may be TRBD1 (5 bases). Germline loops: CDR1 GTSNPN, CDR2 SVGIG (reference sequence). The CDR3 consists of 13 residues. Trimming took 3 bases from V and 3 from J, leaving 9 bases between them. For the CDR3, the DNA is TGTGCCTGGAGCCCAGGGATCAATCAGCCCCAGCATTTT. It translates to CAWSPGINQPQHF.

The chain is built from TRBV28 and TRBJ2-7, with 9 bases fitting TRBD2. J gave up 2 bases and V 6 bases, and 5 bases lay outside the gene matches. The CDR3 has 14 residues. CDR1 and CDR2 (germline): MDHEN, SYDVKM. The CDR3 sequence: CASRPSGETYEQYF. CDR3 nucleotide sequence: TGTGCCAGCAGGCCTAGCGGGGAGACCTACGAGCAGTACTTC.

V is TRBV5-4 and J is TRBJ2-1, with 9 bases matching TRBD2. CDR1 is SGHNT and CDR2 is YYREEE in the germline V gene (reference sequence). V lost 1 base, J lost 8 bases, and 13 bases stayed unmatched. The CDR3 length is 17 residues. This CDR3 is CASSLMLRGGAADEQFF. CDR3 nucleotide sequence: TGTGCCAGCAGCTTGATGCTCCGCGGGGGGGCCGCGGATGAGCAGTTCTTC.

This chain links TRBV7-9 with TRBJ1-1; the match to TRBD1 covers 9 bases. The CDR3 extends over 15 amino acids. Germline CDR1 and CDR2: SEHNR and FQNEAQ (reference sequence). V lost 3 bases to trimming and J lost 5 bases; unmatched junction nucleotides: 7. The CDR3 DNA sequence: TGTGCCAGCAGCTTGGCACAGGGGGCGCGTACTGAAGCTTTCTTT. Translated: CASSLAQGARTEAFF.

The chain is built from TRBV7-2 and TRBJ1-1; D possibly corresponds to TRBD1 (5 bases). Germline lookup yields CDR1 SGHTA and CDR2 FQGNSA. The CDR3 runs to 14 residues. V was pared by 7 bases and J by 5 bases, with 17 bases between. This chain's CDR3 is CASNEQALGTEAFF. The CDR3, as DNA: TGTGCCAGCAACGAACAGGCCCTGGGGACTGAAGCTTTCTTT. The whole variable domain, filled in from reference TRBV7-2 and TRBJ1-1, reads GAGVSQSPSNKVTEKGKDVELRCDPISGHTALYWYRQSLGQGLEFLIYFQGNSAPDKSGLPSDRFSAERTGGSVSTLTIQRTQQEDSAVYLCASNEQALGTEAFFGQGTRLTVV.

CDR3 sequence reads: CAWRWQGYDYGYTF. The CDR3, as DNA: TGTGCCTGGAGATGGCAGGGGTACGACTATGGCTACACCTTC. J is TRBJ1-2 and V is TRBV30; maybe TRBD1 (6 bases). V lost 3 bases and J lost 3, with 14 bases in between. This CDR3 has 14 residues. Germline V lookup: CDR1 GTSNPN, CDR2 SVGIG (reference sequence).

The chain combines TRBV28 with TRBJ1-2; the D is unclear. The germline V and J ends were trimmed by 8 bases and 6 bases, with 19 bases remaining between them. CDR3 length: 14 amino acids. Germline V gives CDR1 MDHEN, CDR2 SYDVKM. CDR3 loop: CASQTRLSANGYTF. The CDR3 nucleotides are TGTGCCAGCCAGACCAGGCTTAGTGCCAATGGCTACACCTTC.

V is TRBV21-1 and J is TRBJ2-7; the table's D gene call, TRBD2, was not cross checked with the DNA. TRBV21-1 is reported as a pseudogene. The CDR3 is 12 amino acids. The CDR3 DNA reads as TGTGCCAGCAGCAGAGGGATTTACGAGCAGTACTTC. Amino acids: CASSRGIYEQYF.

V usage is TRBV23-1 and J usage is TRBJ2-5, with D possibly matching TRBD1 (5 bases). TRBV23-1 counts as an open reading frame of uncertain function. Trimming took 3 bases from V and 4 from J, leaving 12 bases between them. The CDR3 totals 14 residues. As DNA, the CDR3 is TGCGCCAGCAGTCACGACAGATATCTAGAGACCCAGTACTTC. Translating it yields CASSHDRYLETQYF.

This chain connects TRBV28 to TRBJ2-3; 8 bases line up with TRBD2. Unmatched junction bases numbered 17, after V lost 2 bases and J lost 4 bases. Per germline, CDR1 MDHEN and CDR2 SYDVKM. The CDR3 contains 19 residues. The CDR3 spells CASSLIRGGPASRPDTQYF. The CDR3 nucleotides are TGTGCCAGCAGTTTAATCCGGGGGGGCCCCGCATCGAGACCAGATACGCAGTATTTT.

CDR3 DNA sequence: TGTGCCAGCAGCCTCACCGGGGATACAGGAAACACCATATATTTT. The encoded protein is CASSLTGDTGNTIYF. V gene TRBV5-6 combines with J gene TRBJ1-3; no clear D gene. Germline V gene lookup returns CDR1 SGHDT and CDR2 YYEEEE. Trimming took 4 bases from V and 4 from J, leaving 15 bases between them. The CDR3 runs 15 residues. Complete variable domain (other parts from reference TRBV5-6 and TRBJ1-3): DAGVTQSPTHLIKTRGQQVTLRCSPKSGHDTVSWYQQALGQGPQFIFQYYEEEERQRGNFPDRFSGHQFPNYSSELNVNALLLGDSALYLCASSLTGDTGNTIYFGEGSWLTVV.

This chain links TRBV30 with TRBJ1-2, with 9 bases identical to TRBD1. Per germline, CDR1 GTSNPN and CDR2 SVGIG (reference sequence). The CDR3 covers 15 residues. Losses at the gene ends were 5 bases for V and 3 bases for J; bases not matched to a gene: 10. In DNA, the CDR3 is TGTGCCTGGTTACTCGGACAGGGGATTGACTATGGCTACACCTTC. Amino acid sequence: CAWLLGQGIDYGYTF.

The rearrangement joins TRBV5-4 to TRBJ2-7; TRBD2 matches at 8 bases. This CDR3 is 15 amino acids long. After removal of 0 bases from V and 4 bases from J, the junction contained 6 bases not matched to a gene. CDR1 is SGHNT and CDR2 is YYREEE in the germline V gene (reference sequence). Here the CDR3 DNA reads TGTGCCAGCAGCTTGGAGCTAGCGGGTATTTACGAGCAGTACTTC. Translating gives CASSLELAGIYEQYF.

The rearrangement links TRBV19 to TRBJ2-5; maybe TRBD2 (5 bases). The germline V and J ends were trimmed by 6 bases and 5 bases, with 19 bases remaining between them. The CDR3 length is 15 residues. Germline V CDR1 and CDR2: LNHDA, SQIVND (reference sequence). CDR3 region: CASSKRRQQGETQYF. The CDR3 bases are TGTGCCAGTAGCAAAAGGAGGCAGCAAGGGGAGACCCAGTACTTC.

The V gene is TRBV5-1, the J gene TRBJ2-1, with TRBD2 matching over 12 bases. This CDR3 contains 17 residues. CDR1 is SGHRS, CDR2 YFSETQ, per germline. Losses at the gene ends were 0 bases for V and 7 bases for J; bases not matched to a gene: 8. The DNA of the CDR3 is TGCGCCAGCAGCTTGGCCACGGGACTAGCGGGCCATAATGAGCAGTTCTTC. Translation gives CASSLATGLAGHNEQFF.

The rearrangement links TRBV28 to TRBJ1-1; D gene unclear. V lost 9 bases and J lost 0, with 20 bases in between. Per germline, CDR1 MDHEN and CDR2 SYDVKM. The CDR3 extends over 16 amino acids. The DNA for the CDR3 is TGTGCCAGTAGGCGGAGCGGGTTCGCCATGAACACTGAAGCTTTCTTT. Its protein is CASRRSGFAMNTEAFF.

The chain couples TRBV10-2 to TRBJ2-5; TRBD2 might be the D (6 bases). V was trimmed by 4 bases and J by 3 bases, leaving 12 bases between them. Germline V gene data show CDR1 as WSHSY and CDR2 as SAAADI. CDR3 size: 14 residues. The CDR3 nucleotides are TGCGCCAGCAGTGGCTTGACTAGTAAAGAGACCCAGTACTTC. Protein: CASSGLTSKETQYF.

This chain joins TRBV9 and TRBJ2-2; TRBD2 aligns across 7 bases. The ends lost 2 bases at V and 5 bases at J; junction bases unmatched: 9. Per germline, CDR1 SGDLS and CDR2 YYNGEE. The CDR3 length is 16 residues. The CDR3 DNA sequence: TGTGCCAGCAGCGTTCGTCCTAGCGGTCATACCGGGGAGCTGTTTTTT. It translates to CASSVRPSGHTGELFF. Full variable domain (outside the CDR3, taken from reference TRBV9 and TRBJ2-2): DSGVTQTPKHLITATGQRVTLRCSPRSGDLSVYWYQQSLDQGLQFLIQYYNGEERAKGNILERFSAQQFPDLHSELNLSSLELGDSALYFCASSVRPSGHTGELFFGEGSRLTVL.

V usage is TRBV5-8 and J usage is TRBJ2-3, with TRBD1 matching 7 bases. In germline, CDR1 is SGHTS, CDR2 YDEGEE. With 3 bases clipped from V and 6 bases from J, the junction kept 13 bases outside the gene matches. The CDR3 loop spans 16 amino acids. The CDR3 DNA follows: TGTGCCAGCAGCTACGACAGGGCCAAGGTTCATGATACGCAGTATTTT. As protein: CASSYDRAKVHDTQYF.

Only one count was recorded for this clone. J is TRBJ1-2 and V is TRBV5-1; possible D gene TRBD1, 5 bases. The CDR3 contains 11 residues. The V end lost 6 bases, the J end lost 4 bases, and 7 bases lay between the germline ends. CDR1 is SGHRS and CDR2 is YFSETQ in the germline V gene. The CDR3 DNA follows: TGCGCCAGCAAAGACAGCTATGGCTACACCTTC. This translates into CASKDSYGYTF.

This clone was counted only a few times. The CDR3 DNA sequence: TGTGCCAGCAGCTTAGTAGGGGCGAATCTGGTCGAGCAGTACTTC. It is translated as CASSLVGANLVEQYF. The gene calls are TRBV7-9 and TRBJ2-7; tentative D call: TRBD1 (5 bases). Germline V gives CDR1 SEHNR, CDR2 FQNEAQ (reference sequence). There are 15 residues in the CDR3. Trimming took 1 base from V and 6 from J, leaving 16 bases between them.

This chain connects TRBV5-1 to TRBJ1-4; TRBD1 agrees at 9 bases. V dropped 3 bases and J dropped 8; count of bases not matched to a gene: 8. This CDR3 is 15 amino acids long. Germline lookup yields CDR1 SGHRS and CDR2 YFSETQ. The CDR3 reads CASSSTGQGDEKLFF. DNA for the CDR3: TGCGCCAGCAGCTCCACGGGACAGGGTGACGAAAAACTGTTTTTT. Supplemented by reference TRBV5-1 and TRBJ1-4, the full variable domain reads KAGVTQTPRYLIKTRGQQVTLSCSPISGHRSVSWYQQTPGQGLQFLFEYFSETQRNKGNFPGRFSGRQFSNSRSEMNVSTLELGDSALYLCASSSTGQGDEKLFFGSGTQLSVL.

V is TRBV14 and J is TRBJ2-5; a possible D gene is TRBD1 (6 bases). The CDR3 has 16 amino acids. Germline assignment: CDR1 SGHDN and CDR2 FVKESK. V shed 4 bases and J shed 1 base, with 16 bases lying between them. DNA of the CDR3: TGTGCCAGCAGCCCAAACTACAGGGTCAGCCAAGAGACCCAGTACTTC. Its protein is CASSPNYRVSQETQYF.

The genes are TRBV6-5 and TRBJ2-7; 7 positions match TRBD2. CDR1 and CDR2 (germline): MNHEY, SVGAGI. The trim removed 5 bases at V and 5 bases at J, leaving 6 bases unmatched. The CDR3 spans 13 residues. The CDR3 region has the DNA TGTGCCAGCAGTGGGGGGGTGAGACACGAGCAGTACTTC. This gives the protein CASSGGVRHEQYF.

The chain combines TRBV30 with TRBJ1-1, with a possible D match to TRBD1 (5 bases). This CDR3 contains 14 residues. V was pared by 4 bases and J by 0 bases, with 12 bases between. The germline V gene has CDR1 GTSNPN and CDR2 SVGIG (reference sequence). The CDR3: CAWILDRVNTEAFF. For the CDR3, the DNA is TGTGCCTGGATTCTAGACAGAGTGAACACTGAAGCTTTCTTT.

This rearrangement joins TRBV5-4 to TRBJ2-7, with 10 bases lining up with TRBD1. Per the germline V gene, CDR1 is SGHNT and CDR2 is YYREEE (reference sequence). This CDR3 comprises 15 residues. V shed 3 bases, J shed 6 bases, and the junction held 9 bases outside the gene matches. CDR3 bases: TGTGCCAGCAGCTCGGGTGGGGACAGGGGTGGCGAGCAGTACTTC. Its translation: CASSSGGDRGGEQYF.

This chain connects TRBV6-1 to TRBJ2-3; 12 bases agree with TRBD2. The CDR3 extends over 14 amino acids. CDR1 is MNHNS and CDR2 is SASEGT in the germline V gene. J gave up 4 bases and V 8 bases, and 4 bases lay outside the gene matches. DNA for the CDR3: TGTGCCAGCCCTAGCGGGAGGGCCCCAGATACGCAGTATTTT. Its translation: CASPSGRAPDTQYF.